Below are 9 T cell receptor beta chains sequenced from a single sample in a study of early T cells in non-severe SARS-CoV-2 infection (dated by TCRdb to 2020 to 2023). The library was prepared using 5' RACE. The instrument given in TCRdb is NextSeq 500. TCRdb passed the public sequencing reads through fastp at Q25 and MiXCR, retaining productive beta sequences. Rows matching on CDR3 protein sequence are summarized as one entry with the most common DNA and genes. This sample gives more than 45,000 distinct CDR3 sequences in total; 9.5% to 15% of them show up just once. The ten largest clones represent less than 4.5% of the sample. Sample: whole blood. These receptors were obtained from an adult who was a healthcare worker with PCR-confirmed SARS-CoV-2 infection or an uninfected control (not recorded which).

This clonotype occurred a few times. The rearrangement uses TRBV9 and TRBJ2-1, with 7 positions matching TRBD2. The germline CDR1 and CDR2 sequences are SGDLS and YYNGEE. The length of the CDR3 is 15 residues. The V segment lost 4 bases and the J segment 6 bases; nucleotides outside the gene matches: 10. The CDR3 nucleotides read TGTGCCAGCAGCCAGACCGGACTAGGGCGCAATGAGCAGTTCTTC. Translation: CASSQTGLGRNEQFF.

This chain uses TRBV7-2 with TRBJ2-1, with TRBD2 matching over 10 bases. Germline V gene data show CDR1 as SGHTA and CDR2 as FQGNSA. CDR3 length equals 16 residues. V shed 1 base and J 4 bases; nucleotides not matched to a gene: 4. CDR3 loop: CASSLGLAGAYNEQFF. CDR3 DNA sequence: TGTGCCAGCAGCTTAGGGCTAGCGGGAGCTTACAATGAGCAGTTCTTC.

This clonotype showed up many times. The CDR3: CASSETHPAGGGEQFF. In nucleotides, the CDR3 is TGCGCCAGCAGTGAGACACACCCGGCGGGAGGAGGTGAGCAGTTCTTC. The gene calls are TRBV10-2 and TRBJ2-1, with TRBD2 identical over 8 bases. The CDR3 covers 16 residues. V shed 2 bases, J shed 9 bases, and the junction held 12 bases outside the gene matches. CDR1 and CDR2 (germline): WSHSY, SAAADI.

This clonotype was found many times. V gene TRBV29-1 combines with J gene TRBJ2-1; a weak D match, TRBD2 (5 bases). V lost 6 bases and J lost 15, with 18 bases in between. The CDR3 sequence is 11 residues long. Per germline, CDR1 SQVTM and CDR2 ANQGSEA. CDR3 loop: CSVPGELDGFF. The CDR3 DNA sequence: TGCAGCGTCCCCGGGGAGCTAGACGGGTTCTTC.

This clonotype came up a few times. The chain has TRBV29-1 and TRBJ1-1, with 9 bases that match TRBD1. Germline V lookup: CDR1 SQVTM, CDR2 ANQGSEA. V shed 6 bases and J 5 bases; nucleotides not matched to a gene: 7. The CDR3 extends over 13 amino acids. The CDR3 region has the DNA TGCAGCGTCGGAAGACAGGGGGGAACTGAAGCTTTCTTT. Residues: CSVGRQGGTEAFF.

DNA of the CDR3: TGTGCCAGCAGCCTCACCGACAGGGCGGGGGCCCAGCATTTT. Its protein is CASSLTDRAGAQHF. V is TRBV12-3 or TRBV12-4 and J is TRBJ1-5; 7 bases are a match to TRBD1. Trimming cost V 6 bases and J 11 bases; bases outside gene matches: 13. The CDR3 is 14 amino acids.

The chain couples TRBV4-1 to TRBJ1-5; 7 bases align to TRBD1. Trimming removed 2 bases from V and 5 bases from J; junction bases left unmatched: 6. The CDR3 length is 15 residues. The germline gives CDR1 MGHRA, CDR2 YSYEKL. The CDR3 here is CASSQLQGIDQPQHF. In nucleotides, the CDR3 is TGCGCCAGCAGCCAACTACAGGGGATAGATCAGCCCCAGCATTTT.

The CDR3 loop is CSASLNNHEQFF. CDR3 sequence (DNA): TGCAGTGCTAGTCTGAACAACCATGAGCAGTTCTTC. The rearrangement uses TRBV20-1 and TRBJ2-1; no reliable D call. The V gene's germline CDR1 is DFQATT and CDR2 SNEGSKA (reference sequence). The CDR3 runs to 12 residues. V gave up 3 bases and J gave up 8 bases, with 11 bases separating them.

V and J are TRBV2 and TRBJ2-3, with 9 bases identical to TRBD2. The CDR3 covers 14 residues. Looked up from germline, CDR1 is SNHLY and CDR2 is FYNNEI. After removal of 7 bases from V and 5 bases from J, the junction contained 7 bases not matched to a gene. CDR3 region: CASKLAGPGDTQYF. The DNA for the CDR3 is TGTGCCAGCAAACTAGCGGGCCCTGGAGATACGCAGTATTTT.